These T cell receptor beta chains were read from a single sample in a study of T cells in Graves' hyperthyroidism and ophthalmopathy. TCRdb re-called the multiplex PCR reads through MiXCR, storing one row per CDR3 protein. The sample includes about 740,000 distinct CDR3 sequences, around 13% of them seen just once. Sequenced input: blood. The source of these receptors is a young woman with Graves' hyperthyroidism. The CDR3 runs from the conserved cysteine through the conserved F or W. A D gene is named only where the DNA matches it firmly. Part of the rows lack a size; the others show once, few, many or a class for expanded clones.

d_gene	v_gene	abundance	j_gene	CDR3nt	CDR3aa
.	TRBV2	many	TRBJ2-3	TGTGCCAGCAGTGATCAATGGACAGCCACAGATACGCAGTATTTT	CASSDQWTATDTQYF
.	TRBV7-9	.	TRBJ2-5	TGTGCCAGCAGCTTAAAAGGGGCTGGGGGCCAAGAGACCCAGTACTTC	CASSLKGAGGQETQYF
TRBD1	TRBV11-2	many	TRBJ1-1	TGTGCCAGCAGATCGGCCGGGACAGGGGGCCCGGGGACTGAAGCTTTCTTT	CASRSAGTGGPGTEAFF
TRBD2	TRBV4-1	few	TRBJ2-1	TGCGCCAGCAGCCAGCCGGGACTAGATGAGCAGTTCTTC	CASSQPGLDEQFF
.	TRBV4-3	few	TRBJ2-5	TGCGCCAACAGCCAAGCGGTATCCCTGGAGACCCAGTACTTC	CANSQAVSLETQYF
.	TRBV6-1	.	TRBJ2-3	TGTGCCAGCAGCCTCGGGACTCCTAGCACAGATATGCAGTATTTT	CASSLGTPSTDMQYF
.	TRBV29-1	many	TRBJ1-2	TGCAGCGTTGAAGGTCTGGCCCGTGAGGGTTCTAACTATGGCTACACCTTC	CSVEGLAREGSNYGYTF
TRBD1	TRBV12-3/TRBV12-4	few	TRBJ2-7	TGTGCCAGCAGTTTTGGGACAGGGACCCGCTCCTACGAGCAGTACTTC	CASSFGTGTRSYEQYF
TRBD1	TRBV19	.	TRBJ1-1	TGTGCCAGTAGTATTTCGAGGGACAGCGGAGTGAACACTGAAGCTTTCTTT	CASSISRDSGVNTEAFF
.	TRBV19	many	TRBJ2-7	TGTGCCAGTAGTTATTCGGCCCTGGGTGCCTACGAGCAGTACTTC	CASSYSALGAYEQYF
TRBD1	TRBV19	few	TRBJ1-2	TGTGCCAGTAGTAGTAGAGCCTTCGCAATAAACAGGGGCGGCTACACCTTC	CASSSRAFAINRGGYTF
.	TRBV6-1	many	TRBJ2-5	TGTGCCAGCAGTACTCTTTGGGGGCGGGAGACCCAGTACTTC	CASSTLWGRETQYF
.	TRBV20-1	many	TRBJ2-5	TGCAGTGCTCCAGACCCCGGGACTCAAAGGGGAGAGACCCAGTACTTC	CSAPDPGTQRGETQYF
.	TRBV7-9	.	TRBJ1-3	TGTGCCAGCAGCCAGGACGCGGGAAACACCATATATTTT	CASSQDAGNTIYF
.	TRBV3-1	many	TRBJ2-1	TGTGCCAGCAGCCGGCCCCGATCTCGCCGAGGCGTGGAGTTTGACAATGAGCAGTTCTTC	CASSRPRSRRGVEFDNEQFF
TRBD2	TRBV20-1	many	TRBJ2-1	TGCAGTGCTAGTCCAAGCGGGAGCCCGAGCTCCTACAATGAGCAGTTCTTC	CSASPSGSPSSYNEQFF
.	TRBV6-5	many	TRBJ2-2	TGTGCCAGCAGTTACCTACAGATGAACACCGGGGAGCTGTTTTTT	CASSYLQMNTGELFF
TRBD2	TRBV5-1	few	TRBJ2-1	TGCGCCAGCAGCGCCACTAGCGGGAGTCTCAATGAGCAGTTCTTC	CASSATSGSLNEQFF
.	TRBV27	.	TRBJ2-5	TGTGCCAGCATGAGGACGTCGCCTGGGGAGACCCAGTACTTC	CASMRTSPGETQYF
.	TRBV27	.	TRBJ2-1	TGTGCCAGCAGTTTAAACGGCCCCATGGAGTCGTTCTTC	CASSLNGPMESFF
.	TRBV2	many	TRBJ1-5	TGTGCCAGCAGTCAAGGACCTGAACAGCCCCAGCATTTT	CASSQGPEQPQHF
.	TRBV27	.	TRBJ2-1	TGTGCCAGCAGTTTAGGTCGGGTCCCTGAGCAGTTCTTC	CASSLGRVPEQFF
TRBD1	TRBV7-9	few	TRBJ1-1	TGTGCCAGCAGCTTATTTGGGACAGGGGTCGGTTCGGGCACTGAAGCTTTCTTT	CASSLFGTGVGSGTEAFF
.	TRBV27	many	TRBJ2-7	TGTGCCAGCAGTTTATCCGGGCACTCCTACGAGCAGTACTTC	CASSLSGHSYEQYF
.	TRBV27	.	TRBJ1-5	TGTGCCAGCGCTCTGAGGACAGTAAGAAGCAATCAGCCCCAGCATTTT	CASALRTVRSNQPQHF
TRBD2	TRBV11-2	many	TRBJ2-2	TGTGCCAGCAGTCCTTTACCGCCCCCGGGACTAGCGGCAATGAACACCGGGGAGCTGTTTTTT	CASSPLPPPGLAAMNTGELFF
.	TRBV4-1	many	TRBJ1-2	TGCGCCAGCAGCCAAGCCGCAGATAACTATGGCTACACCTTC	CASSQAADNYGYTF
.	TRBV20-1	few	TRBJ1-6	TGCAGTGCTCCAGTTTGGAACAATTCACCCCTCCACTTT	CSAPVWNNSPLHF
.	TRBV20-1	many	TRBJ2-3	TGCAGTGTTAGGAGGGGGGCGACTAGCACAGATACGCAGTATTTT	CSVRRGATSTDTQYF
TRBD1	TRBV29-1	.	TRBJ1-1	TGCAGCGTTTTAATCACAGGGGGCGGTTGGACTGAAGCTTTCTTT	CSVLITGGGWTEAFF
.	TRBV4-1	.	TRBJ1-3	TGCGCCAGCAGCCTAGGTAACGGCGCGGGCTCTGGAAACACCATATATTTT	CASSLGNGAGSGNTIYF
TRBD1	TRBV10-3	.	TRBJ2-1	TGTGCCATCAGTGCGGCGGGCCCACAGGGGCAAGAGACCCAGTTCTTC	CAISAAGPQGQETQFF
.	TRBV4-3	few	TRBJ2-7	TGCGCCAGCAGCCAAGATCGGTCGGGATCCGGGCAGTACTTC	CASSQDRSGSGQYF
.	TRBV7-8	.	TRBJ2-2	TGTGCCAGCAGCCAGTCGGAGGGAAGGGGAAGGGGAACCGGGGAGCTGTTTTTT	CASSQSEGRGRGTGELFF
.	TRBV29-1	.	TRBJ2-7	TGCAGCGTTTGTAGGTCCCCAAGCTCCTACGAGCAGTACTTC	CSVCRSPSSYEQYF
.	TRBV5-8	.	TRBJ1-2	TGTGCCAGCAGCTTGGGACAGGCGACTTACTATGGCTACACCTTC	CASSLGQATYYGYTF
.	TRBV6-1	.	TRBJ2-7	TGTGCCAGCCGAAAACGGCCGCGGGCGGAATCCTACGAGCAGTACTTC	CASRKRPRAESYEQYF
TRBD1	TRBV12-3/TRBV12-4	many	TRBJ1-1	TGTGCCAGCAGTGGCAGGGGGCATGTCACTGAAGCTTTCTTT	CASSGRGHVTEAFF
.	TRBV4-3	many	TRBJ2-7	TGCGCCAGCAGCCAAGATTGGAACGTCATTAGCTCCTACGAGCAGTACTTC	CASSQDWNVISSYEQYF
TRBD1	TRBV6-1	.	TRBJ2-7	TGTGCCAGCACCCCGACCGGACAGGGGCCGACCTACGAGCAGTACTTC	CASTPTGQGPTYEQYF
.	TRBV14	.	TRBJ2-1	TGTGCCAGCAGTCAAATCGGTGGGTCCTACAATGAGCAGTTCTTC	CASSQIGGSYNEQFF
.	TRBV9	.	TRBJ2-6	TGTGCCAGCAGCTCCCAGACCGGCTCCTCTGGGGCCAACGTCCTGACTTTC	CASSSQTGSSGANVLTF
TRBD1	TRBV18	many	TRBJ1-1	TGTGCCAGCTCCCAGACAGGGGCGAACACTGAAGCTTTCTTT	CASSQTGANTEAFF
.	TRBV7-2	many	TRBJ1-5	TGTGCCAGCAGCTTACCCCCCCCAGGGGTGGTGCCCCAGCATTTT	CASSLPPPGVVPQHF
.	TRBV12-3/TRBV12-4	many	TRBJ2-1	TGTGCCAGCAGTTTCATCCGAAAAGAGCAGTTCTTC	CASSFIRKEQFF
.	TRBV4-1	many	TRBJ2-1	TGCGCCAGCAGCCAGGGCCAAACGGGACACCCTTACAATGAGCAGTTCTTC	CASSQGQTGHPYNEQFF
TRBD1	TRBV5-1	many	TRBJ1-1	TGCGCCAGCAAGATTTGGACAGGGGGCTCTGGCACTGAAGCTTTCTTT	CASKIWTGGSGTEAFF
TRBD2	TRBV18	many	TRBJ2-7	TGTGCCAGCTCACCACCGGGACTAGCGGGAGGTACCGAGCAGTACTTC	CASSPPGLAGGTEQYF
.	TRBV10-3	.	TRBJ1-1	TGTGCCATCAGGGGGGGCACTGAAGCTTTCTTT	CAIRGGTEAFF
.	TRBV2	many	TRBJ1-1	TGTGCCAGCAGTGACAGGGAGAGAACTGAAGCTTTCTTT	CASSDRERTEAFF
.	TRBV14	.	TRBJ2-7	TGTGCCAGCAGCCAAGCTGAGGGAATGGCACCCCTTTGGCCCCAGCCGAATATCTGCGAGCAGTACTTC	CASSQAEGMAPLWPQPNICEQYF
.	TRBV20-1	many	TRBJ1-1	TGCAGTGCTAGAAAGCCCCAGACTAATGAGGCTTTCTTT	CSARKPQTNEAFF
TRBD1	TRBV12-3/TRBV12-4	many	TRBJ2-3	TGTGCCAGCAGCCCAGACAGGGGAGGTTCAGATACGCAGTATTTT	CASSPDRGGSDTQYF
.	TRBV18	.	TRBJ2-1	TGTGCCAGCTCACCACTGTCGGGAGCCCACAATGAGCAGTTCTTC	CASSPLSGAHNEQFF